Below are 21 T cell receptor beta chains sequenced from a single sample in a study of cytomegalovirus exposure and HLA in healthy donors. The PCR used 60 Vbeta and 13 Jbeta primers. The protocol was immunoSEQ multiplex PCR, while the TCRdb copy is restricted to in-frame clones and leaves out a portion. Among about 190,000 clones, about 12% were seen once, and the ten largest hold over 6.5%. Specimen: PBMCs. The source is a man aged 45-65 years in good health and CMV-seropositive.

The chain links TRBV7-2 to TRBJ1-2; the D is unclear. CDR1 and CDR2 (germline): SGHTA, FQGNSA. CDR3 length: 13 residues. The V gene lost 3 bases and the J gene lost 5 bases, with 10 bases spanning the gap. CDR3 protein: CASSLNSVYGYTF. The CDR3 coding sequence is TGTGCCAGCAGCTTGAACAGTGTTTATGGCTACACCTTC.

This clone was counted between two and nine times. CDR3 loop: CSGQLADTQYF. The CDR3 region has the DNA TGCAGTGGCCAGTTGGCAGATACGCAGTATTTT. The gene calls are TRBV20-1 and TRBJ2-3; D unclear. Germline lookup yields CDR1 DFQATT and CDR2 SNEGSKA (reference sequence). The germline V and J ends were trimmed by 7 bases and 4 bases, with 9 bases remaining between them. This CDR3 is built from 11 residues.

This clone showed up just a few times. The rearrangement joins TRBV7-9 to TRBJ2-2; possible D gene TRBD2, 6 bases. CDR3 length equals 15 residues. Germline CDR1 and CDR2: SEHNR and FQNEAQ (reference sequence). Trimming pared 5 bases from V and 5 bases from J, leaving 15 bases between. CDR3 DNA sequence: TGTGCCAGCAGCCCAGGAGGGATGGGAACCGGGGAGCTGTTTTTT. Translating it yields CASSPGGMGTGELFF.

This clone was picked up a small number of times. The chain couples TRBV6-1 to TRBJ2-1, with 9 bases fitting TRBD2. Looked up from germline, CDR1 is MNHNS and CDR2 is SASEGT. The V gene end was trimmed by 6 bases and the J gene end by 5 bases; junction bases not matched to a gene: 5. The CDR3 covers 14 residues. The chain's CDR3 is CASRPGLANNEQFF. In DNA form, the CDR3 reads TGTGCCAGCAGACCGGGACTAGCAAACAATGAGCAGTTCTTC.

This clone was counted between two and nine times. The DNA of the CDR3 is TGTGCCAGCAGCAAAGGGGACAGTGAAGACTATGGCTACACCTTC. This sequence encodes CASSKGDSEDYGYTF. The chain combines TRBV21-1 with TRBJ1-2; TRBD1 was called by the table and not checked on the DNA. TRBV21-1 is designated a pseudogene. CDR3 size: 15 residues.

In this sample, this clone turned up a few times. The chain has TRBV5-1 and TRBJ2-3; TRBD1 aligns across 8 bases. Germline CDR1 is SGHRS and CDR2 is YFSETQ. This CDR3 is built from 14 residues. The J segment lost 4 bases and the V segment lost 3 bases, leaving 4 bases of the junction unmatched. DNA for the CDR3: TGCGCCAGCAGCTCAGGGGGCTGGGCAGATACGCAGTATTTT. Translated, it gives CASSSGGWADTQYF.

The CDR3: CASSVQGGGTEAFF. The CDR3 region has the DNA TGTGCCAGCAGCGTACAGGGCGGGGGCACTGAAGCTTTCTTT. The chain couples TRBV9 to TRBJ1-1, with a tentative D call TRBD1 (5 bases). Germline assignment: CDR1 SGDLS and CDR2 YYNGEE. This CDR3 has 14 residues. Trimming took 1 base from V and 4 from J, leaving 11 bases between them.

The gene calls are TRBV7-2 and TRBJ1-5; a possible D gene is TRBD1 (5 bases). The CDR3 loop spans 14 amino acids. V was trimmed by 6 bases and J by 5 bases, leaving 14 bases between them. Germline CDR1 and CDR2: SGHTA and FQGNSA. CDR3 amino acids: CASSNRGGDQPQHF. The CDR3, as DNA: TGTGCCAGCAGTAACCGCGGGGGGGATCAGCCCCAGCATTTT.

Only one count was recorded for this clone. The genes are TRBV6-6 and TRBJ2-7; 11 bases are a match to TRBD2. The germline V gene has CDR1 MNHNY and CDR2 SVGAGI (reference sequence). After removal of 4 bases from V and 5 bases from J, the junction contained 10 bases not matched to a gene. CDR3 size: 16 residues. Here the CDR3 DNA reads TGTGCCAGCAGTTTCAGGACTAGCGGGTTGCGGAACGAGCAGTACGTC. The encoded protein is CASSFRTSGLRNEQYV.

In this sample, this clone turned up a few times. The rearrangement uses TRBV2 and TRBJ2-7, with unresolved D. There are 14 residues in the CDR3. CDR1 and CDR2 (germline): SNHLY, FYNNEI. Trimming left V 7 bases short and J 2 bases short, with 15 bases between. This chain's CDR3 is CASNHEMRPYEQYF. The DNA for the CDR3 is TGTGCCAGCAACCACGAGATGCGCCCCTACGAGCAGTACTTC.

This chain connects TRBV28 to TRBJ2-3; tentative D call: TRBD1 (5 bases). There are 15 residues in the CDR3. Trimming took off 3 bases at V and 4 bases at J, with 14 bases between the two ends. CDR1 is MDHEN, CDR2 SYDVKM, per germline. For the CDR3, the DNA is TGTGCCAGCAGTTTGGTAAGCCAAGGGGCAGATACGCAGTATTTT. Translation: CASSLVSQGADTQYF.

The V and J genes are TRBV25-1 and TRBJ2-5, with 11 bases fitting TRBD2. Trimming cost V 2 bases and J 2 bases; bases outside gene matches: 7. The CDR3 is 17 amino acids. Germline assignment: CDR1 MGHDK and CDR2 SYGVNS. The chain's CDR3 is CASSEISGGAKQETQYF. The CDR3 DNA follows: TGTGCCAGCAGTGAAATTAGCGGGGGGGCTAAGCAAGAGACCCAGTACTTC.

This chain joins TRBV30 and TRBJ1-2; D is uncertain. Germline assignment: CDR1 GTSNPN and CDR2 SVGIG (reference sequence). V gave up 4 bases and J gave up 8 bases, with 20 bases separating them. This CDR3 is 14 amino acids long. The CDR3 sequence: CAWTPTVILRGYTF. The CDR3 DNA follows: TGTGCCTGGACCCCCACCGTGATACTTCGAGGCTACACCTTC.

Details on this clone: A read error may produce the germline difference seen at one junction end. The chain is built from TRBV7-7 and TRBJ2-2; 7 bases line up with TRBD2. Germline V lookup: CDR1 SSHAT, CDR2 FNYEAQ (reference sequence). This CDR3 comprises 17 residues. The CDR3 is CASSLVPSGDFTGELFF. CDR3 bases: TGTGCTAGCAGCTTAGTTCCAAGCGGGGACTTCACCGGGGAGCTGTTTTTT.

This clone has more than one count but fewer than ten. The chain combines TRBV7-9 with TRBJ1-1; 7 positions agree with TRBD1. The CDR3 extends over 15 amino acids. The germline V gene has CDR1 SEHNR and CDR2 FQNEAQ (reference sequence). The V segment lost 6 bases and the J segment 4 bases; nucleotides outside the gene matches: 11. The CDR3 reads CASSAAGTAGTEAFF. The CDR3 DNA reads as TGTGCCAGCAGTGCAGCCGGGACAGCGGGCACTGAAGCTTTCTTT.

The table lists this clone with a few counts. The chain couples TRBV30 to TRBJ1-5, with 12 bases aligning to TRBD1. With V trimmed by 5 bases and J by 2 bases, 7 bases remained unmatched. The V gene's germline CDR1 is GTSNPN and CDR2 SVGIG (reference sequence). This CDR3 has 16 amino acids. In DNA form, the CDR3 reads TGTGCCTGGGCCACCGGGACAGGGGGCGGCAATCAGCCCCAGCATTTT. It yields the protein CAWATGTGGGNQPQHF.

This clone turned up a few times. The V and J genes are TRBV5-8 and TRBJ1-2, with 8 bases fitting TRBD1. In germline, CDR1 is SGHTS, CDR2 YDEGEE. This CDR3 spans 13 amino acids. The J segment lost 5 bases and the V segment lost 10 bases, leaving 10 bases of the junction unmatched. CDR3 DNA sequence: TGTGCCGACAGGGACAGGACGGCTTATGGCTACACCTTC. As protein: CADRDRTAYGYTF.

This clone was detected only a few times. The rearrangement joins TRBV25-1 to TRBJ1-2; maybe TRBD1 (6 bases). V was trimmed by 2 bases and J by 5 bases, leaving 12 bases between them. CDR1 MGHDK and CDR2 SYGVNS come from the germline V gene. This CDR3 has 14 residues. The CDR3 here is CASSEATGFYGYTF. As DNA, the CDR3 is TGTGCCAGCAGTGAAGCTACAGGGTTTTATGGCTACACCTTC.

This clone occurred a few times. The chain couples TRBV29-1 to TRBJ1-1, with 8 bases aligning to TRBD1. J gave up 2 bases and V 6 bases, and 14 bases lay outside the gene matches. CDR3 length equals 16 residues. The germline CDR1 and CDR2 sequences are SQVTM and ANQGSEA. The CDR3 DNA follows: TGCAGCGTCTTAATACCAACGGACAGGGTAAACACTGAAGCTTTCTTT. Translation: CSVLIPTDRVNTEAFF.

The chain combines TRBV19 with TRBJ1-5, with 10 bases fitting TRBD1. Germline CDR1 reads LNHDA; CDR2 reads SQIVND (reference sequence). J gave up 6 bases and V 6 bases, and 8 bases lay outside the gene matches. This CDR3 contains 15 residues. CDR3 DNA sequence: TGTGCCAGTAGCCTGACAGGGGGCTACGGTCAGCCCCAGCATTTT. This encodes CASSLTGGYGQPQHF.

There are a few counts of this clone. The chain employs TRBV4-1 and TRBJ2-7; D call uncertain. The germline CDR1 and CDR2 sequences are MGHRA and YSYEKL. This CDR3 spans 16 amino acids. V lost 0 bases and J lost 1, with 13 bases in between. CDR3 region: CASSQDPILGSYEQYF. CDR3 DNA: TGCGCCAGCAGCCAAGATCCGATTCTCGGGTCCTACGAGCAGTACTTC.